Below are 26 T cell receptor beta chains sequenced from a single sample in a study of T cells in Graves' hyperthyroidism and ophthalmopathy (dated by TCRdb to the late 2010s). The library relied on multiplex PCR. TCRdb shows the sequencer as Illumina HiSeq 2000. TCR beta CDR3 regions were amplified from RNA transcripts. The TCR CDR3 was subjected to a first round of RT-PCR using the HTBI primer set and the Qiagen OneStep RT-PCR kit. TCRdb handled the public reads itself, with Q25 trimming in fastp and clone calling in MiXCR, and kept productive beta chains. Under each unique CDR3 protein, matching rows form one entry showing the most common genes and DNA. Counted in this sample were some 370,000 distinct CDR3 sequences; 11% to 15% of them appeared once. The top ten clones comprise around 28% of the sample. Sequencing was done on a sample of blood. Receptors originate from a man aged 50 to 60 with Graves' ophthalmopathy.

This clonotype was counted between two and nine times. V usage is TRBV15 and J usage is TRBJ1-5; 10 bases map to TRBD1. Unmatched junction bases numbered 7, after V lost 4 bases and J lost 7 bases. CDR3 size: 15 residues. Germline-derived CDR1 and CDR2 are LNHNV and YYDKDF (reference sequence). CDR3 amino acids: CATSTRQGAGQPQHF. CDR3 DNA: TGTGCCACCAGCACAAGACAGGGGGCCGGACAGCCCCAGCATTTT.

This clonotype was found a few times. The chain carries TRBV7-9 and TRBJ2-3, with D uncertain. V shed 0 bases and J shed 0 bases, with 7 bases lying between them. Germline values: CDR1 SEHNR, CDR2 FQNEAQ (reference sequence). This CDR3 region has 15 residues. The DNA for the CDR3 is TGTGCCAGCAGCTTAGCAATGACTAGCACAGATACGCAGTATTTT. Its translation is CASSLAMTSTDTQYF. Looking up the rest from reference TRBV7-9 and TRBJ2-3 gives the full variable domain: DTGVSQNPRHKITKRGQNVTFRCDPISEHNRLYWYRQTLGQGPEFLTYFQNEAQLEKSRLLSDRFSAERPKGSFSTLEIQRTEQGDSAMYLCASSLAMTSTDTQYFGPGTRLTVL.

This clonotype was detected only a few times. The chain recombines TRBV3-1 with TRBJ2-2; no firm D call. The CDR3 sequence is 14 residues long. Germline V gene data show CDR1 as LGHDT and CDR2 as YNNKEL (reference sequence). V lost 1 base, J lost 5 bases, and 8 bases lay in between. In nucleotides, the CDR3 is TGTGCCAGCAGCCAAGTGGCGGATACCGGGGAGCTGTTTTTT. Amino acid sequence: CASSQVADTGELFF.

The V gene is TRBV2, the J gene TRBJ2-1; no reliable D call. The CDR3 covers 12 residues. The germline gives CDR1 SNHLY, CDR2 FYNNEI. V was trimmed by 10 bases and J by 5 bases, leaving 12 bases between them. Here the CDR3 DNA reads TGTGCCATCCCTGAAGGGAACAATGAGCAGTTCTTC. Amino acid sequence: CAIPEGNNEQFF.

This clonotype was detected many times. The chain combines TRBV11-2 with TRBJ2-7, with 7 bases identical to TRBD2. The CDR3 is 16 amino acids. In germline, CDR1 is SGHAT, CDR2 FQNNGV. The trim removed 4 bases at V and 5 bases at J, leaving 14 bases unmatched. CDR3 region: CASSSPEGGDRDEQYF. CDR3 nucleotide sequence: TGTGCCAGCAGCTCCCCCGAGGGAGGGGATAGGGACGAGCAGTACTTC.

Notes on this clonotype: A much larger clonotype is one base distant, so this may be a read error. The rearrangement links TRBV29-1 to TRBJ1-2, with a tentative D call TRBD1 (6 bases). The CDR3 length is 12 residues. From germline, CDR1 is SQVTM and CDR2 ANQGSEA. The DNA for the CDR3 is TGCAGCGTCCGGGACACGGAAAATGGCCACACCTTC. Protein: CSVRDTENGHTF.

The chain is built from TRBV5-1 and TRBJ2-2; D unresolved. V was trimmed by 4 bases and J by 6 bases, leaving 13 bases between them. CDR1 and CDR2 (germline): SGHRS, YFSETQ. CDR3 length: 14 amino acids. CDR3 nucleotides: TGCGCCAGCAGCACCTTGCTCGAATCCGGGGAGCTGTTTTTT. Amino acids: CASSTLLESGELFF.

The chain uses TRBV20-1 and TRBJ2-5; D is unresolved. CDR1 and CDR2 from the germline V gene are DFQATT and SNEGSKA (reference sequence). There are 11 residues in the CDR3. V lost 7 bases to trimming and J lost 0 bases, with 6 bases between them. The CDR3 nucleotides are TGCAGTGGAGCGTACCAAGAGACCCAGTACTTC. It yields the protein CSGAYQETQYF.

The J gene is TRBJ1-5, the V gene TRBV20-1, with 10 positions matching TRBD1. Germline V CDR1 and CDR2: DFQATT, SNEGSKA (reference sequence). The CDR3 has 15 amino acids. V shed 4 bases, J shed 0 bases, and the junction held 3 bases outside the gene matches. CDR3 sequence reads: CSATGTGASNQPQHF. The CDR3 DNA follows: TGCAGTGCTACCGGGACAGGGGCTAGCAATCAGCCCCAGCATTTT.

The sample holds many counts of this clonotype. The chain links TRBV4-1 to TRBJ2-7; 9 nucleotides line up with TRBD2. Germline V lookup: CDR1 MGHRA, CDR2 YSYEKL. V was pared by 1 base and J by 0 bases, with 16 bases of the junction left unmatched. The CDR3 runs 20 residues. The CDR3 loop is CASSQVLLAGMGTSSYEQYF. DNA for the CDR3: TGCGCCAGCAGCCAAGTGTTGCTAGCGGGAATGGGGACCAGCTCCTACGAGCAGTACTTC.

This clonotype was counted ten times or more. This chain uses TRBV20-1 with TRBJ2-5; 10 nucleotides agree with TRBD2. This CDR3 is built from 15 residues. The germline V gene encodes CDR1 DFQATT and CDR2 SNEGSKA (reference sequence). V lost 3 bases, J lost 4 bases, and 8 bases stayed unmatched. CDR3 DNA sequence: TGCAGTGCTAGTTATCCGGGACTAGCGAGAGAGACCCAGTACTTC. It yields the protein CSASYPGLARETQYF.

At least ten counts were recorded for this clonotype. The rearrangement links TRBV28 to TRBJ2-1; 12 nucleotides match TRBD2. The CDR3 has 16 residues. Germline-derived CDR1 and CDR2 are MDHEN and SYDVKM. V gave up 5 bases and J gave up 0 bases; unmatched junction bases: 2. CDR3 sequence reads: CASSVLAGGSYNEQFF. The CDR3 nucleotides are TGTGCCAGCAGTGTACTAGCGGGGGGCTCCTACAATGAGCAGTTCTTC.

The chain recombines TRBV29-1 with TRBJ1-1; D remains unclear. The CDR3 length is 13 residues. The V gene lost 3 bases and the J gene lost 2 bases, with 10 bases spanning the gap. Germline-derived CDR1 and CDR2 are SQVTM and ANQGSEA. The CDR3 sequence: CSVDSPVNTEAFF. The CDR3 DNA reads TGCAGCGTTGATTCCCCAGTTAACACTGAAGCTTTCTTT.

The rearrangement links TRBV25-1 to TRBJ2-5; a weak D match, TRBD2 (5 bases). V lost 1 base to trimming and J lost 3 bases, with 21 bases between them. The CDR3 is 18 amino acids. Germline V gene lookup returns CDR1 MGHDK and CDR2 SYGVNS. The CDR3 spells CASSEFGGWRNDEETQYF. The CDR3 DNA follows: TGTGCCAGCAGTGAATTCGGAGGTTGGCGGAATGACGAAGAGACCCAGTACTTC.

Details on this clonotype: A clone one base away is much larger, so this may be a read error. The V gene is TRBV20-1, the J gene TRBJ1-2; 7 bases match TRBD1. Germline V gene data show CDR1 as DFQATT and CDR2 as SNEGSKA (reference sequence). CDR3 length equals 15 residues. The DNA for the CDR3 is TGCAGTGCTAGAGATTCTAGGACAGGAGCTTATGGCCACACCTTC. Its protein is CSARDSRTGAYGHTF.

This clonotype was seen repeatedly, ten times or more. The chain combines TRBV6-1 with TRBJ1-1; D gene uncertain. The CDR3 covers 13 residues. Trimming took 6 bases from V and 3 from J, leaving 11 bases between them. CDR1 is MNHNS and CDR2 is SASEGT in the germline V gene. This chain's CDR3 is CASSSNWDTEAFF. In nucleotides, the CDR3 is TGTGCCAGCAGCAGCAATTGGGACACTGAAGCTTTCTTT.

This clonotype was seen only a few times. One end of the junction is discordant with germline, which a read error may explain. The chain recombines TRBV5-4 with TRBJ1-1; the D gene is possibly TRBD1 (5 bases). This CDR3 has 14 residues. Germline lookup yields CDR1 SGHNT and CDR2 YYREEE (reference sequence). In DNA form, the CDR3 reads TGTGCCAGCATCTTGGGGCAGGGCGGAACTGAAGCTTTCTTT. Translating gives CASILGQGGTEAFF.

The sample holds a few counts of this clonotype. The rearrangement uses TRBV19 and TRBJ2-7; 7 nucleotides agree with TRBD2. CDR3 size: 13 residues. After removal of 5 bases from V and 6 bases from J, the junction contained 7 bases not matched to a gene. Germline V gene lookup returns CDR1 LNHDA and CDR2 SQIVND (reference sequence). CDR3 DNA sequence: TGTGCCAGTAGTGGGGCTAGCGGAGCCGAGCAGTACTTC. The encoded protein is CASSGASGAEQYF.

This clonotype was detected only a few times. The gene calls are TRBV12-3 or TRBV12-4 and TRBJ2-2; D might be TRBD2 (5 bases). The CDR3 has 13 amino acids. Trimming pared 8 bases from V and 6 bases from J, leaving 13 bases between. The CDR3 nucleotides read TGTGCCAGCCGGGCGGGTTTCGCCGGGGAGCTGTTTTTT. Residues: CASRAGFAGELFF.

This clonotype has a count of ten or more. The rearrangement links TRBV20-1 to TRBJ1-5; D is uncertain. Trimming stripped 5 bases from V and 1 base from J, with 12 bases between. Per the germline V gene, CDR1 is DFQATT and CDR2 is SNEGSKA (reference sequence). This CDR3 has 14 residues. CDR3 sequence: CSAGRRRSNQPQHF. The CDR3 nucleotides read TGCAGTGCTGGAAGAAGAAGGAGCAATCAGCCCCAGCATTTT.

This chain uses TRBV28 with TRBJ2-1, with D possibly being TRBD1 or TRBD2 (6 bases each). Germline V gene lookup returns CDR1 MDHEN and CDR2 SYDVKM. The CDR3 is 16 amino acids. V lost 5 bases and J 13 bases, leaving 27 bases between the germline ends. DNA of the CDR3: TGTGCCAGCAGTGGGGCCGAGGGGGGAAACTACCGCAGACAGTTCTTC. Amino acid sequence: CASSGAEGGNYRRQFF.

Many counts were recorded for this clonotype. The CDR3 nucleotides are TGTGCCTGGAATTATCCGGGACACTTCGACGAGCAGTACTTC. Translated, it gives CAWNYPGHFDEQYF. The chain carries TRBV30 and TRBJ2-7; a possible D gene is TRBD1 (6 bases). The CDR3 runs 14 residues. Trimming removed 4 bases at V and 5 bases at J, with 18 bases between. The germline V gene encodes CDR1 GTSNPN and CDR2 SVGIG (reference sequence).

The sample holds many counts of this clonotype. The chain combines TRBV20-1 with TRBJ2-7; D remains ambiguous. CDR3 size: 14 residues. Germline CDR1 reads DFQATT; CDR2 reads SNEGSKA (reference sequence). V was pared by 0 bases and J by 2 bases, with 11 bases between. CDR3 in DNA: TGCAGTGCTAGAGATAACGACCGTACCTACGAGCAGTACTTC. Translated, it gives CSARDNDRTYEQYF.

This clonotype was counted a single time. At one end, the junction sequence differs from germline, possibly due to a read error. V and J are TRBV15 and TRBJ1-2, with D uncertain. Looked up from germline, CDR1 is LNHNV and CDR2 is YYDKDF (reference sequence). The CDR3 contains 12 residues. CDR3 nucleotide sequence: TGTGCCACCAGCTTACCAGACTATAGCTACACCTTC. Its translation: CATSLPDYSYTF.

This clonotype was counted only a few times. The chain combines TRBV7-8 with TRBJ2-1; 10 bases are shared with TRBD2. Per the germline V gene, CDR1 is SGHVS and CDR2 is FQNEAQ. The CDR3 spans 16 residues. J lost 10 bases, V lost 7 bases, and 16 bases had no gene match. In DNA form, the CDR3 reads TGTGCCAGCACCCCGCTGCCTAGCGGGAGTTTAGAGGAGCAGTTCTTC. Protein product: CASTPLPSGSLEEQFF.

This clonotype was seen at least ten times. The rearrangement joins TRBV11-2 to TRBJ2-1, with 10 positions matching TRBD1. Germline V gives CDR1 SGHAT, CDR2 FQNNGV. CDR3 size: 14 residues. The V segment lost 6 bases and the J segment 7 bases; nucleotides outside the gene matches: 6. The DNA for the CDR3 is TGTGCCAGCAGGGACAGGGGGAGGAATAATGAGCAGTTCTTC. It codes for CASRDRGRNNEQFF.